This TCR beta chain is drawn from a study of T-cell reconstitution after alpha-beta-depleted transplantation in children (dated by TCRdb to the mid-2010s). With regard to the full study: Using TCR repertoire profiling, the study quantitatively followed how T-cell immune reconstitution unfolded in children after TCRalphabeta/CD19-depleted allogeneic hematopoietic cell transplantation. General findings and caveats noted by the study authors: The frequencies of hyperexpanded clones fell over the following months, and after one year, T-cell counts and TCRbeta diversity were mostly attributed to newly produced T cells. The apparently early recovery of alphabetaT-cell counts about two months after transplant reportedly depended on only several hundred rapidly expanded clones that came from non-depleted graft cells. In some patients, the high TCRbeta diversity seen at day 60 was put down to recipient T cells and intrathymic progenitors that had survived conditioning.

The sample's treatment or condition label, decoded: allogeneic hematopoietic cell transplantation with graft depleted of TCRalphabeta T cells and CD19 B cells. Transplant recipients were children who received TCRalphabeta/CD19-depleted allogeneic hematopoietic cell grafts. This clonotype has a handful of counts. Its recognized antigen is unknown. Base quality data are lacking; no much larger clone is found one base away. Libraries were constructed by PCR. These reads were obtained on an Illumina HiSeq 2500. TCR libraries were prepared with molecular barcoding, using unique molecular identifiers to normalize TCRbeta repertoire quantification. Using fastp trimming at Q25 and MiXCR clonotype assembly, TCRdb reanalyzed the public sequencing data and kept in-frame beta chains. Each entry is one CDR3 protein sequence, shown with its most common DNA and genes. For this sample there are 610,000 or so distinct CDR3 sequences; approximately 30% appear just once. The ten most abundant clones make up less than 40% of the sample.

Via the germline V gene, CDR1 is ENHRY and CDR2 SYGVKD. The CDR3 runs 19 residues from the cysteine to the phenylalanine. Only the CDR3 portion is preserved as DNA: 57 bases, with reading frame beginning at the first base. Trimming at the junction amounts to 6 bases on V and 4 bases on J, and the germline ends lie 28 bases apart. The sequence links TRBV10-3 to TRBJ2-1; the D region possibly corresponds to TRBD2 (9 bases align). This receptor was obtained from a boy under two years old with Wiskott-Aldrich syndrome, due to receive a stem cell transplant. The source material was PBMCs, sampled before TCRalphabeta/CD19-depleted stem cell transplant. The CDR3 here reads CAIRQTGARASGVYNEQFF. Read as DNA, the sequence is TGTGCCATCAGGCAGACAGGGGCGCGGGCTAGCGGGGTTTACAATGAGCAGTTCTTC.